Presented here are 21 T cell receptor beta chains from one specimen sequenced in a study of blood T cell repertoires in COVID-19. The repertoire was sequenced with immunoSEQ multiplex PCR; TCRdb's copy has only in-frame clones and lacks some. The data show roughly 250,000 clones, approximately 91% seen once. Sample: PBMCs or T cells enriched from blood (not recorded which). The receptors come from a woman aged 40 to 55 with acute COVID-19.

V and J are TRBV27 and TRBJ1-1; D not resolved. CDR3 size: 13 residues. Germline V CDR1 and CDR2: MNHEY, SMNVEV (reference sequence). Trimming took off 2 bases at V and 0 bases at J, with 4 bases between the two ends. CDR3 in DNA: TGTGCCAGCAGTTTACTAATGAACACTGAAGCTTTCTTT. Residues: CASSLLMNTEAFF.

The V gene is TRBV28, the J gene TRBJ1-2; 8 bases agree with TRBD1. Trimming took 5 bases from V and 4 from J; bases not matched to a gene: 9. Germline loops: CDR1 MDHEN, CDR2 SYDVKM. The CDR3 has 15 residues. Here the CDR3 reads CASSLQGVLLYGYTF. In DNA form, the CDR3 reads TGTGCCAGCAGTCTACAGGGGGTTCTTCTCTATGGCTACACCTTC.

The chain is built from TRBV7-2 and TRBJ2-7; 11 bases fit TRBD2. Germline CDR1 is SGHTA and CDR2 is FQGNSA. This CDR3 has 15 residues. Trimming removed 1 base from V and 4 bases from J; junction bases left unmatched: 3. This CDR3 reads CASSLVTSGSYEQYF. CDR3 nucleotides: TGTGCCAGCAGCTTAGTAACTAGCGGGAGTTACGAGCAGTACTTC.

The chain combines TRBV25-1 with TRBJ1-1, with 7 bases identical to TRBD1. V was clipped by 1 base and J by 11 bases; unmatched bases: 13. The length of the CDR3 is 15 residues. CDR1 is MGHDK, CDR2 SYGVNS, per germline. The CDR3 DNA reads TGTGCCAGCAGTGAATGGGGTAAACAGGGGAGTTCGGCTTTCTTT. Its translation is CASSEWGKQGSSAFF.

This clone came up once. The chain has TRBV30 and TRBJ1-2; D is uncertain. V was clipped by 4 bases and J by 4 bases, with 10 bases between them. This CDR3 has 12 amino acids. Germline lookup yields CDR1 GTSNPN and CDR2 SVGIG (reference sequence). CDR3 in DNA: TGTGCCTGGACACAGAAGACCTATGGCTACACCTTC. It yields the protein CAWTQKTYGYTF. The full variable domain, rest sourced from reference TRBV30 and TRBJ1-2, is SQTIHQWPATLVQPVGSPLSLECTVEGTSNPNLYWYRQAAGRGLQLLFYSVGIGQISSEVPQNLSASRPQDRQFILSSKKLLLSDSGFYLCAWTQKTYGYTFGSGTRLTVV.

V and J are TRBV5-1 and TRBJ2-3; the D gene is possibly TRBD1 (6 bases). The germline V and J ends were trimmed by 2 bases and 2 bases, with 12 bases remaining between them. This CDR3 has 15 residues. Germline CDR1 and CDR2: SGHRS and YFSETQ. The CDR3 region has the DNA TGCGCCAGCAGCTTACAGGGTGGGGCCACAGATACGCAGTATTTT. Translated, it gives CASSLQGGATDTQYF. Looking up the rest from reference TRBV5-1 and TRBJ2-3 gives the full variable domain: KAGVTQTPRYLIKTRGQQVTLSCSPISGHRSVSWYQQTPGQGLQFLFEYFSETQRNKGNFPGRFSGRQFSNSRSEMNVSTLELGDSALYLCASSLQGGATDTQYFGPGTRLTVL.

The V gene is TRBV3-1 (or the pseudogene TRBV3-2), the J gene TRBJ1-2; 12 bases fit TRBD1. After removal of 4 bases from V and 8 bases from J, the junction contained 2 bases not matched to a gene. CDR1 is LGHDT, CDR2 YNNKEL, per germline (reference sequence). The CDR3 extends over 13 amino acids. The CDR3 nucleotides are TGTGCCAGCAGCCCGGGACAGGGGGCAGGCTACACCTTC. It encodes CASSPGQGAGYTF.

Written as DNA, the CDR3 is TGTGCCAGCTCCCCGAGCGGGAGTGAGTACGAGCAGTACTTC. This encodes CASSPSGSEYEQYF. This rearrangement joins TRBV18 to TRBJ2-7, with 8 bases fitting TRBD2. The trim removed 6 bases at V and 4 bases at J, leaving 8 bases unmatched. There are 14 residues in the CDR3. The V gene's germline CDR1 is KGHSH and CDR2 LQKENI. The full variable domain, completed using reference TRBV18 and TRBJ2-7, is NAGVMQNPRHLVRRRGQEARLRCSPMKGHSHVYWYRQLPEEGLKFMVYLQKENIIDESGMPKERFSAEFPKEGPSILRIQQVVRGDSAAYFCASSPSGSEYEQYFGPGTRLTVT.

The chain employs TRBV18 and TRBJ1-6; 7 nucleotides agree with TRBD1. Trimming removed 6 bases from V and 8 bases from J; junction bases left unmatched: 7. Germline CDR1 and CDR2: KGHSH and LQKENI. The CDR3 totals 14 residues. CDR3 sequence: CASSLGTGDSPLHF. DNA for the CDR3: TGTGCCAGCTCCCTGGGAACAGGGGATTCACCCCTCCACTTT.

This chain joins TRBV7-9 and TRBJ1-4; D unresolved. Germline assignment: CDR1 SEHNR and CDR2 FQNEAQ (reference sequence). Trimming pared 2 bases from V and 5 bases from J, leaving 9 bases between. This CDR3 is built from 14 residues. The CDR3 here is CASSLNGLNEKLFF. DNA for the CDR3: TGTGCCAGCAGCTTAAACGGACTGAATGAAAAACTGTTTTTT.

The V call is TRBV19, the J call TRBJ1-2; TRBD1 aligns across 10 bases. This CDR3 has 17 amino acids. V shed 5 bases and J 3 bases; nucleotides not matched to a gene: 12. Germline CDR1 LNHDA, CDR2 SQIVND (reference sequence). The CDR3 sequence is CASSLRPGTGVYYGYTF. DNA for the CDR3: TGTGCCAGTAGTCTAAGGCCCGGGACAGGGGTTTACTATGGCTACACCTTC.

The rearrangement links TRBV21-1 to TRBJ2-3; the DNA was not compared with TRBD2, the D call given in the table. TRBV21-1 is recorded as a pseudogene. The CDR3 loop spans 15 amino acids. CDR3 nucleotides: TGTGCCAGCAGCAATCGTTCGGGGAGTATAGATACGCAGTATTTT. This encodes CASSNRSGSIDTQYF.

The V and J genes are TRBV10-3 and TRBJ2-2; the D is unclear. V was trimmed by 3 bases and J by 0 bases, leaving 8 bases between them. This CDR3 contains 15 residues. Germline lookup yields CDR1 ENHRY and CDR2 SYGVKD. Here the CDR3 DNA reads TGTGCCATCAGTGATACCCCGGCGAACACCGGGGAGCTGTTTTTT. This translates into CAISDTPANTGELFF.

The rearrangement uses TRBV15 and TRBJ1-2; possibly TRBD1 for D (5 bases). V shed 3 bases and J shed 4 bases, with 12 bases lying between them. Germline CDR1 is LNHNV and CDR2 is YYDKDF (reference sequence). This CDR3 region has 14 residues. CDR3 bases: TGTGCCACCAGCAGTGTATGGACACTCTATGGCTACACCTTC. Translated, it gives CATSSVWTLYGYTF.

The rearrangement joins TRBV28 to TRBJ2-2, with 9 bases identical to TRBD2. Germline CDR1 reads MDHEN; CDR2 reads SYDVKM. The trim removed 6 bases at V and 0 bases at J, leaving 8 bases unmatched. This CDR3 has 17 amino acids. CDR3 sequence (DNA): TGTGCCAGCAGCCTAGCGGGGATATTCTCGAACACCGGGGAGCTGTTTTTT. It is translated as CASSLAGIFSNTGELFF.

This rearrangement joins TRBV11-2 to TRBJ1-3; 8 bases agree with TRBD1. CDR3 size: 14 residues. The V segment lost 4 bases and the J segment 4 bases; nucleotides outside the gene matches: 3. Germline V gene data show CDR1 as SGHAT and CDR2 as FQNNGV. Here the CDR3 reads CASSSDRAGNTIYF. For the CDR3, the DNA is TGTGCCAGCAGCTCGGACAGGGCGGGAAACACCATATATTTT.

V is TRBV7-2 and J is TRBJ1-2, with 11 bases aligning to TRBD1. Germline CDR1 reads SGHTA; CDR2 reads FQGNSA. Unmatched junction bases numbered 9, after V lost 5 bases and J lost 4 bases. CDR3 length equals 16 residues. CDR3 loop: CASSPGGQGVIYGYTF. CDR3 in DNA: TGTGCCAGCAGCCCAGGGGGACAGGGGGTTATCTATGGCTACACCTTC.

This clone occurred once. The chain is built from TRBV27 and TRBJ2-3; the match to TRBD2 covers 9 bases. The CDR3 extends over 17 amino acids. V was pared by 5 bases and J by 2 bases, with 11 bases of the junction left unmatched. From germline, CDR1 is MNHEY and CDR2 SMNVEV (reference sequence). The CDR3 region is CASSPIRLADYTDTQYF. The CDR3 region has the DNA TGTGCCAGCAGTCCTATAAGACTAGCGGATTACACAGATACGCAGTATTTT.

The V and J genes are TRBV30 and TRBJ1-5, with 8 bases identical to TRBD1. Germline CDR1 reads GTSNPN; CDR2 reads SVGIG (reference sequence). The CDR3 runs to 16 residues. Germline trimming cut 0 bases from V and 6 bases from J; bases unmatched to any gene: 10. DNA for the CDR3: TGTGCCTGGAGTGTAGGGACTCCAGGGGGCAGTCAGCCCCAGCATTTT. Translating gives CAWSVGTPGGSQPQHF. Filled out from reference TRBV30 and TRBJ1-5, the complete variable domain reads SQTIHQWPATLVQPVGSPLSLECTVEGTSNPNLYWYRQAAGRGLQLLFYSVGIGQISSEVPQNLSASRPQDRQFILSSKKLLLSDSGFYLCAWSVGTPGGSQPQHFGDGTRLSIL.

The CDR3 is CASSQLGAAGEKLFF. The CDR3 DNA reads as TGTGCCAGCAGCCAGTTGGGGGCAGCTGGTGAAAAACTGTTTTTT. This chain joins TRBV14 and TRBJ1-4; a weak D match, TRBD1 (6 bases). The CDR3 runs to 15 residues. Germline-derived CDR1 and CDR2 are SGHDN and FVKESK. V dropped 3 bases and J dropped 7 bases, with 15 bases sitting between them.

In this sample, this clone turned up once. V usage is TRBV19 and J usage is TRBJ1-5; 7 nucleotides agree with TRBD1. Germline V gene lookup returns CDR1 LNHDA and CDR2 SQIVND (reference sequence). The CDR3 spans 13 residues. V lost 9 bases to trimming and J lost 4 bases; unmatched junction nucleotides: 6. Here the CDR3 DNA reads TGTGCCAGCCGACAGGGAAGGAATCAGCCCCAGCATTTT. Its translation: CASRQGRNQPQHF.